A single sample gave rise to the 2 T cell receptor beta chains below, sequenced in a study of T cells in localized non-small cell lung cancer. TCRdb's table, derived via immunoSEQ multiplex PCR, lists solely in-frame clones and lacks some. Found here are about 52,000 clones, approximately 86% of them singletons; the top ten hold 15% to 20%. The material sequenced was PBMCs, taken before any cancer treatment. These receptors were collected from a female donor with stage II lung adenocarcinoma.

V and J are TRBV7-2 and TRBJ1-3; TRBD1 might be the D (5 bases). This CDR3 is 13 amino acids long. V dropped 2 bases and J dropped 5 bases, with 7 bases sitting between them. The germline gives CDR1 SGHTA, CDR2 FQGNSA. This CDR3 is CASSLQGRNTIYF. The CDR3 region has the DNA TGTGCCAGCAGCTTACAGGGAAGAAACACCATATATTTT. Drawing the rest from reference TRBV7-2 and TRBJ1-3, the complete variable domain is GAGVSQSPSNKVTEKGKDVELRCDPISGHTALYWYRQSLGQGLEFLIYFQGNSAPDKSGLPSDRFSAERTGGSVSTLTIQRTQQEDSAVYLCASSLQGRNTIYFGEGSWLTVV.

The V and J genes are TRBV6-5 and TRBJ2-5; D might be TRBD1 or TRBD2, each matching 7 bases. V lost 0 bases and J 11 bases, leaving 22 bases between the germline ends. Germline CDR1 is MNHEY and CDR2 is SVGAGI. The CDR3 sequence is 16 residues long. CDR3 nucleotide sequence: TGTGCCAGCAGTTACTCAGAGGCAGGGGGGGGTACGAAGCAGTACTTC. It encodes CASSYSEAGGGTKQYF.